This TCR beta chain derives from a study of post-analysis software for immune sequencing data (dated by TCRdb to the mid-2010s). At the level of the whole study: Relapsing-remitting, secondary progressive and progressive-relapsing multiple sclerosis were recorded as disease courses, and subtype annotation was lacking for some patients. A subset of samples was prepared in parallel using single-end sample barcoding, then pooled and co-amplified after Illumina adapter ligation. The multiple sclerosis patient repertoires were compared with some twelve previously published healthy control repertoires from donors aged 6 to 25 years. Overall study results and their limits: Direct clustering with F measure revealed strong co-clustering of samples prepared in the same batch, which led to a batch-effect correction. Compared with controls, multiple sclerosis patients had significantly lower normalized Chao1 diversity, a finding suggesting substantial peripheral T-cell clonal expansion. Four or five TRBV segments, including TRBV5-6, TRBV5-1 and TRBV20-1, were significantly more frequent in patients than controls. The control group was slightly older than the multiple sclerosis patient group.

About this clonotype: The antigen it recognizes is unknown. Base qualities are missing; no much larger clone stands one base away.

The CDR3 spans 16 residues, from the cysteine through the phenylalanine. Here the CDR3 DNA is all that survives: 48 bases in frame from base 1. Clipping removes 6 bases from V and 3 bases from J, with 8 as the unmatched junction base count. The germline V gene yields ENHRY for CDR1 and SYGVKD for CDR2. To demonstrate the VDJtools post-analysis software, the study profiled TCR beta repertoires from the peripheral blood of 13 young patients with multiple sclerosis. The multiple sclerosis patients were children and adolescents ranging in age from roughly 6 to 15 years. Library preparation employed PCR. The instrument given in TCRdb is Illumina HiSeq 2500. To reduce PCR and sequencing biases, unique molecular identifiers were incorporated into the TCR beta cDNA libraries. Some 500,000 cDNA molecules were obtained per 1 to 10 million input T cells, so each molecule approximated one T cell. The patient libraries were prepared and sequenced using the same protocol as the earlier healthy control dataset. Samples belonging to the same batch were prepared together, multiplexed and sequenced on a shared HiSeq lane. The paper's data handling went like this. Raw barcoded reads were processed with MIGEC, and single-read molecular identifier groups were discarded before consensus assembly and CDR3 extraction. VDJtools was used for post-analysis of the clonotype tables, with diversity normalized by down-sampling every dataset to the smallest sample size. Repertoire overlap clustering matched CDR3 amino acid but not nucleotide sequences to correct batch-related cross-sample contamination. Starting from the raw public reads, TCRdb applied fastp trimming at Q25, assembled clones with MiXCR and retained in-frame beta chains. Records with the same CDR3 protein are collapsed into one entry carrying the most frequent genes and DNA. TCRdb, not the original authors, processed these V and J calls. The sample records more than 500,000 distinct CDR3 sequences, around 36% of which are singletons. The biggest ten clones account for approximately 6% of the sample.

The rearrangement combines TRBV10-3 with TRBJ2-3, with 11 bases in between that match TRBD2. The sequence was obtained from a girl aged 2-17 years with multiple sclerosis. Sequenced sample: blood. CDR3 region: CAIRSTSGVGTDTQYF. DNA sequence: TGTGCCATCAGGTCGACTAGCGGGGTAGGGACAGATACGCAGTATTTT.